This record covers a single T cell receptor beta chain. Its cognate antigen is unknown. This record comes from a study of OX40 agonist ivuxolimab in advanced cancers. Across the whole study: Intravenous ivuxolimab was administered to patients every 2 weeks at 0.01 to 10 mg/kg. At approximately 83% male, the cohort had a mean age of approximately 60 years, ranging from about 20 to 79. Eligibility rules accepted prior anti-PD-1, anti-PD-L1 or anti-CTLA-4 therapy, and over 30% had some. Study conclusions and caveats: On average, CD8+ T cells showed a greater number of expanded clones than CD4+.

TCRdb's copy holds only in-frame clones and misses some; the assay was immunoSEQ multiplex PCR. The sample holds 60,000 to 85,000 clones, roughly four fifths seen once. Trimming removed 0 bases at V and 1 base at J, with 7 bases between. CDR1 and CDR2 (germline): SGHRS, YFSETQ. The CDR3 is made up of 15 amino acids. The sequencing here drew on CD4+ or CD8+ T cells sorted from blood, taken in a trial of the OX40 agonist ivuxolimab. The sequence came from an adult with an advanced solid tumor such as melanoma, head and neck, liver or kidney cancer. V is TRBV5-1 and J is TRBJ2-2, with TRBD2 as a possible D gene (6 bases). The CDR3 nucleotides are TGCGCCAGCAGCTTGGACGGGGGGAACACCGGGGAGCTGTTTTTT. Protein sequence: CASSLDGGNTGELFF.